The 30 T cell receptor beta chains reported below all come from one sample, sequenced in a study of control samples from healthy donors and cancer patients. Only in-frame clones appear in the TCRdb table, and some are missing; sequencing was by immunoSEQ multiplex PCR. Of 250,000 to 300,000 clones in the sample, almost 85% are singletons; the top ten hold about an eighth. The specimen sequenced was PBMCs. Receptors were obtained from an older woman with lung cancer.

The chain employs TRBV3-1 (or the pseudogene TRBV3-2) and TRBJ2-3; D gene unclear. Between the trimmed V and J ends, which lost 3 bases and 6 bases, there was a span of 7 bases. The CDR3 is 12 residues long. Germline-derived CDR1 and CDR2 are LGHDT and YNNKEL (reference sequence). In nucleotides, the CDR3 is TGTGCCAGCAGCCACCGGTGGGATACGCAGTATTTT. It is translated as CASSHRWDTQYF.

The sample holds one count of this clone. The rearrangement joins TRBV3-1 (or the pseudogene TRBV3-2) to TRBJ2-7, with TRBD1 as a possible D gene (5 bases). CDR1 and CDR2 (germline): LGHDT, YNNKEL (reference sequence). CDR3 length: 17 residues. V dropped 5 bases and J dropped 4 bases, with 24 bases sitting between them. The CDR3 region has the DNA TGTGCCAGCAGCTACCGATTTTTAAGGGGCGATAAGTACGAGCAGTACTTC. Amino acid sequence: CASSYRFLRGDKYEQYF.

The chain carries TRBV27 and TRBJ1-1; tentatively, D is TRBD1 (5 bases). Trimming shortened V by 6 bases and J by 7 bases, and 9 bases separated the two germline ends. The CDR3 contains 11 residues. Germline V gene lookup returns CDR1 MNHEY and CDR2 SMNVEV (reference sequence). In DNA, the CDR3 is TGTGCCAGCAGCCGGGGCGGTGAAGCTTTCTTT. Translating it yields CASSRGGEAFF.

The CDR3 nucleotides are TGTGCCAGCAGCCTGGACGGACCCCAAGAGACCCAGTACTTC. It encodes CASSLDGPQETQYF. The chain links TRBV9 to TRBJ2-5; no firm D call. CDR3 length: 14 amino acids. Between the trimmed V and J ends, which lost 4 bases and 1 base, there was a span of 11 bases. In germline, CDR1 is SGDLS, CDR2 YYNGEE.

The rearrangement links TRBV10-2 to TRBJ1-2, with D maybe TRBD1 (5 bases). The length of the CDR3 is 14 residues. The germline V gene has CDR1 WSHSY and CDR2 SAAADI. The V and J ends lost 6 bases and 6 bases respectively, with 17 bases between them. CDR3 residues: CASSMGPLDDGYTF. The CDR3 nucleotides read TGCGCCAGCAGCATGGGACCCCTGGACGATGGCTACACCTTC.

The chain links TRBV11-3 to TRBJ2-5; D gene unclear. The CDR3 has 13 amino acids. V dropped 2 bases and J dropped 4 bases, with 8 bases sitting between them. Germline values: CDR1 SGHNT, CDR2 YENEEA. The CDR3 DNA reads TGTGCCAGCAGCTTAATGGTGGGAGAGACCCAGTACTTC. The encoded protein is CASSLMVGETQYF.

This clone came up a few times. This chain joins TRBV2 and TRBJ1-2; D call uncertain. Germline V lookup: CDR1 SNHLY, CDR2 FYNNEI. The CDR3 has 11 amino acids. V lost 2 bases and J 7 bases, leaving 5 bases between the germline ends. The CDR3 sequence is CASSERSGYTF. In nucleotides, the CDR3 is TGTGCCAGCAGTGAACGGTCTGGCTACACCTTC.

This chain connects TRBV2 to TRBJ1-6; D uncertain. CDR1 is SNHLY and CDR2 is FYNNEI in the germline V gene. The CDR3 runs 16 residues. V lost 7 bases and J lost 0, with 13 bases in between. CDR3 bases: TGTGCCAGCATTTTCCAGGAGAGCTCCTATAATTCACCCCTCCACTTT. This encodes CASIFQESSYNSPLHF.

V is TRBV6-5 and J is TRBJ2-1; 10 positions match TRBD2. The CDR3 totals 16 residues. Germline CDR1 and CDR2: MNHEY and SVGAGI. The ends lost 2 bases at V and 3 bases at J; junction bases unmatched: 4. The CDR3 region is CASSYGLAVHYNEQFF. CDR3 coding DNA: TGTGCCAGCAGTTACGGACTAGCGGTGCACTACAATGAGCAGTTCTTC.

DNA of the CDR3: TGTGCCAGCGAAGAGACCCAGTACTTC. Translating gives CASEETQYF. The rearrangement links TRBV21-1 to TRBJ2-5. TRBV21-1 has pseudogene status. This CDR3 has 9 amino acids.

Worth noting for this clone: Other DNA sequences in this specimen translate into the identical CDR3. As DNA, the CDR3 is TGCGCCAGCAGCTTGAACAGGCCGAACACTGAAGCTTTCTTT. Translated: CASSLNRPNTEAFF. V is TRBV5-1 and J is TRBJ1-1; a weak D match, TRBD1 (5 bases). Deletions cut 1 base from V and 1 base from J, with 8 bases between. The CDR3 has 14 residues. CDR1 is SGHRS, CDR2 YFSETQ, per germline.

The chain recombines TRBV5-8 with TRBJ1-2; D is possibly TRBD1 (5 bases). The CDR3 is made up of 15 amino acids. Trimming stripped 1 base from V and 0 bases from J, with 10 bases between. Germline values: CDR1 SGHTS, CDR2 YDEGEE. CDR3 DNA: TGTGCCAGCAGCTTGTGGGGCGGAGCTAACTATGGCTACACCTTC. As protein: CASSLWGGANYGYTF. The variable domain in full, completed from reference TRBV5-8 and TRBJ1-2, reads EAGVTQSPTHLIKTRGQQATLRCSPISGHTSVYWYQQALGLGLQFLLWYDEGEERNRGNFPPRFSGRQFPNYSSELNVNALELEDSALYLCASSLWGGANYGYTFGSGTRLTVV.

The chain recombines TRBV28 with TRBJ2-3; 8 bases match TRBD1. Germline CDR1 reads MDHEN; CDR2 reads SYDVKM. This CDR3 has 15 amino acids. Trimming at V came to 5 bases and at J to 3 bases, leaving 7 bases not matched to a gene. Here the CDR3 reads CASSARQGLTDTQYF. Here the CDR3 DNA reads TGTGCCAGCAGTGCTAGACAGGGGCTAACAGATACGCAGTATTTT.

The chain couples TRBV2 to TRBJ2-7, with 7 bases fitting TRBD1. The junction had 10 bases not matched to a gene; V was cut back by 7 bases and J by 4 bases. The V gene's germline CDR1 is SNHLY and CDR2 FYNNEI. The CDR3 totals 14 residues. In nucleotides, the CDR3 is TGTGCCAGCATTTCGACAGGGAAAGGATACGAGCAGTACTTC. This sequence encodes CASISTGKGYEQYF.

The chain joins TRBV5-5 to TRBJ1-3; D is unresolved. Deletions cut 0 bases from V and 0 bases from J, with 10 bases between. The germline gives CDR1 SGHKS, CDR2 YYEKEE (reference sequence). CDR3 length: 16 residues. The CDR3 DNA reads TGTGCCAGCAGCTTGGGCGGGCACCCCTCTGGAAACACCATATATTTT. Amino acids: CASSLGGHPSGNTIYF.

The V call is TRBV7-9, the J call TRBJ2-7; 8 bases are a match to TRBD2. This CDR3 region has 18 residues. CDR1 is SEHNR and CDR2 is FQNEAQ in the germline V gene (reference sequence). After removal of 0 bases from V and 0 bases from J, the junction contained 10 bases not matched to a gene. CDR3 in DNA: TGTGCCAGCAGCTTAGCGCTCGGAGCGGGGGCCCGCTCCTACGAGCAGTACTTC. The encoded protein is CASSLALGAGARSYEQYF.

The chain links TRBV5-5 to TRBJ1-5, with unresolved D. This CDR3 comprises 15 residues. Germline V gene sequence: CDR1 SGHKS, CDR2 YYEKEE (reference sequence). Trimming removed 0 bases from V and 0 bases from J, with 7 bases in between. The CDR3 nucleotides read TGTGCCAGCAGCTTGGCGGCGTATAGCAATCAGCCCCAGCATTTT. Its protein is CASSLAAYSNQPQHF.

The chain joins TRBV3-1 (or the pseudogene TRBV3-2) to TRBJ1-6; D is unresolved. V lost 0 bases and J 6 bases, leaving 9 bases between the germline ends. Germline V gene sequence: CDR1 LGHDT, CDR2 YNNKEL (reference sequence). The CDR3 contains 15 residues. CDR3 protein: CASSQDWAGNSPLHF. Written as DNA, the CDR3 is TGTGCCAGCAGCCAAGACTGGGCAGGTAATTCACCCCTCCACTTT.

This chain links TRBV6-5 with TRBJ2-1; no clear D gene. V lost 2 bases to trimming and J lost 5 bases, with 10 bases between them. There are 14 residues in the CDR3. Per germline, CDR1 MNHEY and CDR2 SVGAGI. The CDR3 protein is CASSYPNQDNEQFF. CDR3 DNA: TGTGCCAGCAGTTACCCGAACCAGGACAATGAGCAGTTCTTC.

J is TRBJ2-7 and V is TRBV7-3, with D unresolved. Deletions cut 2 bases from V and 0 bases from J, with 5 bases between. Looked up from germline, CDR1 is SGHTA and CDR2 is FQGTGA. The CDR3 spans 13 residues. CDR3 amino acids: CASSLDPSYEQYF. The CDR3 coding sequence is TGTGCCAGCAGCTTAGATCCCTCCTACGAGCAGTACTTC. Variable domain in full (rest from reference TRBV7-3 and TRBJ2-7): GAGVSQTPSNKVTEKGKYVELRCDPISGHTALYWYRQSLGQGPEFLIYFQGTGAADDSGLPNDRFFAVRPEGSVSTLKIQRTERGDSAVYLCASSLDPSYEQYFGPGTRLTVT.

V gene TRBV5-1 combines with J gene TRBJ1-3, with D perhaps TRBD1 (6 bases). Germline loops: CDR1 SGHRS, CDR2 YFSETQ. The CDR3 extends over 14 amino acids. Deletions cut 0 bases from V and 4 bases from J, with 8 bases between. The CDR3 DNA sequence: TGCGCCAGCAGCTTGGTGCAGGGGGGAAACACCATATATTTT. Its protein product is CASSLVQGGNTIYF.

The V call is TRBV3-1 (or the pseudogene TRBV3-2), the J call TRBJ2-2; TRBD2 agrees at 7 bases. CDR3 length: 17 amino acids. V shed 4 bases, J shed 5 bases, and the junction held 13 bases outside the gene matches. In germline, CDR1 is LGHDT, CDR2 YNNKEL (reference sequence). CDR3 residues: CASSRSPRGRGTGELFF. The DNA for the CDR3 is TGTGCCAGCAGCCGGTCTCCCCGAGGGAGGGGTACCGGGGAGCTGTTTTTT.

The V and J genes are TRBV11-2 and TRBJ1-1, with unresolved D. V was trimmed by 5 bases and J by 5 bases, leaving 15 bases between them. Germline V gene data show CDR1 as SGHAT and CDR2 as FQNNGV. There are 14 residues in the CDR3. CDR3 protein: CASSIAGFGTEAFF. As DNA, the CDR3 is TGTGCCAGCAGCATAGCAGGATTTGGGACTGAAGCTTTCTTT.

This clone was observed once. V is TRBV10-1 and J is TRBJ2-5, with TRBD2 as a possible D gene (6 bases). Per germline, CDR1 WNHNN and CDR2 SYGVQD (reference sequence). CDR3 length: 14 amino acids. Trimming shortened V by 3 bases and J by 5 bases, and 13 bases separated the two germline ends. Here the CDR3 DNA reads TGCGCCAGCAGTGACGAACTAGCTCGGGAGACCCAGTACTTC. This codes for CASSDELARETQYF.

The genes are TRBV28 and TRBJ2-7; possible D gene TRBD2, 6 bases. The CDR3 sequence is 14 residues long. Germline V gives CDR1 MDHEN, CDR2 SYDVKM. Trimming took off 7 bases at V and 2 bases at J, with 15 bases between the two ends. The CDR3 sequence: CASKRANPPYEQYF. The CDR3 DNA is TGTGCCAGCAAGCGGGCTAATCCCCCCTACGAGCAGTACTTC.

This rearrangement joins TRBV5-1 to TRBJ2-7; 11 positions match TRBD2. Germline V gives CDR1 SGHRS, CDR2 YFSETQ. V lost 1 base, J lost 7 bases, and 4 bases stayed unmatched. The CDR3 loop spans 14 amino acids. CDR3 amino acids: CASSLTSGRGEQYF. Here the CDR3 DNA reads TGCGCCAGCAGCTTGACTAGCGGGAGAGGGGAGCAGTACTTC.

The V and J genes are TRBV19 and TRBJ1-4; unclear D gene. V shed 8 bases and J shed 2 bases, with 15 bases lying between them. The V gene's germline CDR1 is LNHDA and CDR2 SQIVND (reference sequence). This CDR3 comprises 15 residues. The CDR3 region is CASSPVRGTNEKLFF. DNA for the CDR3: TGTGCCAGTTCTCCCGTGCGAGGCACTAATGAAAAACTGTTTTTT. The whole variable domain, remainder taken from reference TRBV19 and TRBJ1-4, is DGGITQSPKYLFRKEGQNVTLSCEQNLNHDAMYWYRQDPGQGLRLIYYSQIVNDFQKGDIAEGYSVSREKKESFPLTVTSAQKNPTAFYLCASSPVRGTNEKLFFGSGTQLSVL.

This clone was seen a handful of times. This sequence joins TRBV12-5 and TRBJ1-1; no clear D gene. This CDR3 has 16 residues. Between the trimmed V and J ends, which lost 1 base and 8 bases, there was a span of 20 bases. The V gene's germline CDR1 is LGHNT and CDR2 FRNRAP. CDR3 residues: CASGLGPTPGAHEAFF. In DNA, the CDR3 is TGTGCTAGTGGTTTGGGACCAACCCCAGGCGCACACGAAGCTTTCTTT.

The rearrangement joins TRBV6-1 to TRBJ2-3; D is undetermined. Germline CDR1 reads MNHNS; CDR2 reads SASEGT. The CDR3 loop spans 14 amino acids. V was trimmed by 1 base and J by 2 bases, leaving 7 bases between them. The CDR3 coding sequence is TGTGCCAGCAGTGAAGTCACCTTCACAGATACGCAGTATTTT. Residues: CASSEVTFTDTQYF.

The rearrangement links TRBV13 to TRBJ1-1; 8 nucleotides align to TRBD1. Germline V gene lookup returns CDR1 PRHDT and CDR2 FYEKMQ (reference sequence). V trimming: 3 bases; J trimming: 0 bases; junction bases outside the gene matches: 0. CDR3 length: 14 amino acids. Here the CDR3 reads CASSLTGVNTEAFF. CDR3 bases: TGTGCCAGCAGCTTGACAGGGGTGAACACTGAAGCTTTCTTT.